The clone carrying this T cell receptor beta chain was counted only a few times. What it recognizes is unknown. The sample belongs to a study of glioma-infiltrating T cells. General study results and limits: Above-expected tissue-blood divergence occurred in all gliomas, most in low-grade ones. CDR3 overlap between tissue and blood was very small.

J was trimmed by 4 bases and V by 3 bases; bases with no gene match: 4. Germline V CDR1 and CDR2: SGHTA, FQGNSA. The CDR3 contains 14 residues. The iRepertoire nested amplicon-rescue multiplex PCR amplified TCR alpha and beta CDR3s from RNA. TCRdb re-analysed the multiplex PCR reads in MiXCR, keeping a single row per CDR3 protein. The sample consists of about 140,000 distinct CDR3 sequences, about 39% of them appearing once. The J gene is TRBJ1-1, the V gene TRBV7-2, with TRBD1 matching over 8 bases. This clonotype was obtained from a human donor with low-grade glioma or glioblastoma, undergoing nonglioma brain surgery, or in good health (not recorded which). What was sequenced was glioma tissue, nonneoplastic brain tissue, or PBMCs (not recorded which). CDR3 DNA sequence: TGTGCCAGCAGCTTGCAGGGGGCGGGCACTGAAGCTTTCTTT. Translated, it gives CASSLQGAGTEAFF.